Reported below is one TCR beta chain. Here immunoSEQ multiplex PCR was the method, and the copy in TCRdb shows in-frame clones only, minus some. Counted here are 120,000 to 150,000 clones, more than 75% occurring once; the ten biggest clones make up 8.7%. These data belong to a study of cytomegalovirus exposure and HLA in healthy donors. Germline values: CDR1 SEHNR, CDR2 FQNEAQ (reference sequence). With 1 base clipped from V and 7 bases from J, the junction kept 1 base outside the gene matches. CDR3 size: 13 residues. This clonotype originated in a young man in good health and CMV-seropositive. What was sequenced was PBMCs. J is TRBJ2-1 and V is TRBV7-9; 7 bases agree with TRBD1. CDR3 sequence (DNA): TGTGCCAGCAGCTTAGGACAGGGAAATGAGCAGTTCTTC. Its protein product is CASSLGQGNEQFF. Looking up the rest from reference TRBV7-9 and TRBJ2-1 gives the full variable domain: DTGVSQNPRHKITKRGQNVTFRCDPISEHNRLYWYRQTLGQGPEFLTYFQNEAQLEKSRLLSDRFSAERPKGSFSTLEIQRTEQGDSAMYLCASSLGQGNEQFFGPGTRLTVL.